This T cell receptor beta chain was documented in a study of human T cells and chemical hapten exposure. The time point: healthy volunteer bleed at 2 weeks. Extraction of total RNA was performed on unfractionated whole blood. Germline V lookup: CDR1 ENHRY, CDR2 SYGVKD. V shed 2 bases and J shed 8 bases, with 13 bases lying between them. This CDR3 spans 14 amino acids. Per the original methods: Between about 23,224 and 700,000 TCRs appeared in each sample, and the median stood at approximately 100,000. TCRdb fed the RACE reads into MiXCR, producing one record per CDR3 protein. V and J calls and clone size were set by TCRdb, not the authors. The repertoire holds 130,000 or so distinct CDR3 sequences, with approximately 8.3% as singletons. This clonotype occurred many times.

The sequencing sample was made of whole blood. The sequence derives from a male donor in good health. Some clones in this sample may be carry-over from other donors' samples. V gene TRBV10-3 combines with J gene TRBJ2-1; D not resolved. Here the CDR3 reads CAISEANRADEQFF. CDR3 DNA sequence: TGTGCCATCAGTGAGGCCAACCGTGCAGATGAGCAGTTCTTC.